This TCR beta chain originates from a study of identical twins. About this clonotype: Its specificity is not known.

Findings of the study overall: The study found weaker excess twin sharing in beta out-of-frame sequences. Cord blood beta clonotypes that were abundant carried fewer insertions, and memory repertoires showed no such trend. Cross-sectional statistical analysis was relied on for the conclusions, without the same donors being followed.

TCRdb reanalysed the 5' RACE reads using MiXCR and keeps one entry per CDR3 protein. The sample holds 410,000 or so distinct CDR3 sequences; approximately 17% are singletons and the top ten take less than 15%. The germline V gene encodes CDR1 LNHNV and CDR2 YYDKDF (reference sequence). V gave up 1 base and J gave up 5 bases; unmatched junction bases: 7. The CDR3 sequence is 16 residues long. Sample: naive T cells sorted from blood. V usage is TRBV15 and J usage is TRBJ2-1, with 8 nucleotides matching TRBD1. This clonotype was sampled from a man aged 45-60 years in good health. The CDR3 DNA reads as TGTGCCACCAGCAGAGCTCGGCAGGGGGCTGACAATGAGCAGTTCTTC. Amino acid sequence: CATSRARQGADNEQFF.